These 27 T cell receptor beta chains came from one sample sequenced in a study of blood T cell repertoires in COVID-19. Repertoires were generated with immunoSEQ multiplex PCR, while TCRdb's copy carries only in-frame clones and drops some. Here the sample spans approximately 230,000 clones, roughly 85% being singletons. Sequencing was carried out using peripheral blood. All receptors derive from a man aged 18 to 30 with active or convalescent COVID-19.

Comments on this clone: Distinct nucleotide sequences in the sample also encode this CDR3. The chain recombines TRBV27 with TRBJ1-1; 9 nucleotides match TRBD1. With V trimmed by 3 bases and J by 4 bases, 3 bases remained unmatched. There are 14 residues in the CDR3. Germline values: CDR1 MNHEY, CDR2 SMNVEV (reference sequence). Here the CDR3 reads CASSLRQGGTEAFF. The CDR3 nucleotides read TGTGCCAGCAGTTTGAGACAGGGGGGCACTGAAGCTTTCTTT.

This chain joins TRBV6-5 and TRBJ1-2; D call uncertain. The length of the CDR3 is 15 residues. Trimming took 2 bases from V and 8 from J, leaving 18 bases between them. Germline CDR1 MNHEY, CDR2 SVGAGI. CDR3 sequence: CASSYTGSSSWGYTF. The CDR3 DNA is TGTGCCAGCAGTTACACGGGATCCTCATCATGGGGCTACACCTTC.

The rearrangement links TRBV9 to TRBJ2-1; 8 bases fit TRBD2. The CDR3 is 14 residues long. J lost 10 bases, V lost 4 bases, and 10 bases had no gene match. The germline CDR1 and CDR2 sequences are SGDLS and YYNGEE. The CDR3 DNA reads TGTGCCAGCAGCCTACAACTAGCGGCAAGCGAGCAGTTCTTC. Amino acid sequence: CASSLQLAASEQFF. The full variable domain, with the rest looked up from reference TRBV9 and TRBJ2-1, is DSGVTQTPKHLITATGQRVTLRCSPRSGDLSVYWYQQSLDQGLQFLIQYYNGEERAKGNILERFSAQQFPDLHSELNLSSLELGDSALYFCASSLQLAASEQFFGPGTRLTVL.

The chain couples TRBV11-1 to TRBJ1-3, with D perhaps TRBD1 (6 bases). From germline, CDR1 is SGHAT and CDR2 FQDESV (reference sequence). The CDR3 has 16 amino acids. V was cut by 3 bases and J by 0 bases, with 12 bases left in between. The CDR3 bases are TGTGCCAGCAGCTTCGAAGGGACATACTCTGGAAACACCATATATTTT. Encoded protein: CASSFEGTYSGNTIYF.

V is TRBV6-5 and J is TRBJ2-1; a possible D gene is TRBD1 (5 bases). Looked up from germline, CDR1 is MNHEY and CDR2 is SVGAGI. Trimming took off 5 bases at V and 7 bases at J, with 12 bases between the two ends. The CDR3 covers 13 residues. The CDR3 reads CASSMGKGNEQFF. CDR3 bases: TGTGCCAGCAGTATGGGAAAGGGGAATGAGCAGTTCTTC.

The chain employs TRBV5-5 and TRBJ2-3, with 8 bases identical to TRBD2. The CDR3 consists of 15 residues. V was clipped by 4 bases and J by 1 base; unmatched bases: 5. Germline CDR1 is SGHKS and CDR2 is YYEKEE (reference sequence). The CDR3 DNA reads as TGTGCCAGCAGCGGAGCGGGGGCCGGCACAGATACGCAGTATTTT. This codes for CASSGAGAGTDTQYF.

The chain links TRBV7-8 to TRBJ2-7; 8 bases line up with TRBD1. Germline trimming cut 4 bases from V and 3 bases from J; bases unmatched to any gene: 8. The V gene's germline CDR1 is SGHVS and CDR2 FQNEAQ. The CDR3 length is 15 residues. The CDR3 DNA sequence: TGTGCCAGCAGCTCCCGGGACAGGACCCGCTACGAGCAGTACTTC. This codes for CASSSRDRTRYEQYF.

The chain carries TRBV6-2 or TRBV6-3 and TRBJ1-5; no reliable D call. V was pared by 6 bases and J by 5 bases, with 11 bases between. This CDR3 comprises 13 residues. CDR1 and CDR2 from the germline V gene are MNHEY and SVGEGT. The CDR3 coding sequence is TGTGCCAGCAGCATCGCCGGAGATCAGCCCCAGCATTTT. Amino acid sequence: CASSIAGDQPQHF.

This chain joins TRBV3-1 (or the pseudogene TRBV3-2) and TRBJ2-7; D may be TRBD2 (6 bases). V was cut by 0 bases and J by 3 bases, with 15 bases left in between. The germline CDR1 and CDR2 sequences are LGHDT and YNNKEL (reference sequence). The CDR3 runs to 16 residues. CDR3 DNA: TGTGCCAGCAGCCAAGAGGCCCTAGCGAGTGTCTACGAGCAGTACTTC. The encoded protein is CASSQEALASVYEQYF.

J is TRBJ1-1 and V is TRBV20-1, with no clear D. Trimming removed 3 bases at V and 1 base at J, with 3 bases between. The germline CDR1 and CDR2 sequences are DFQATT and SNEGSKA (reference sequence). CDR3 length equals 11 residues. The CDR3: CSASQNTEAFF. The CDR3 region has the DNA TGCAGTGCTAGCCAGAACACTGAAGCTTTCTTT.

This chain uses TRBV11-2 with TRBJ1-1; no reliable D call. The ends were cut back, 1 base at V and 0 bases at J, with 6 bases in the middle. This CDR3 has 14 amino acids. Germline assignment: CDR1 SGHAT and CDR2 FQNNGV. The CDR3 reads CASSLGVVNTEAFF. The CDR3 bases are TGTGCCAGCAGCTTAGGTGTCGTGAACACTGAAGCTTTCTTT.

The rearrangement links TRBV5-1 to TRBJ1-1; TRBD1 is a possible D gene (6 bases). CDR1 SGHRS and CDR2 YFSETQ come from the germline V gene. The CDR3 runs 14 residues. The V end lost 3 bases, the J end lost 3 bases, and 12 bases lay between the germline ends. The CDR3 spells CASSSTGSYTEAFF. The CDR3 DNA reads as TGCGCCAGCAGCTCAACAGGGTCCTACACTGAAGCTTTCTTT.

The CDR3: CASNPTGSQETQYF. The CDR3 nucleotides read TGTGCCAGCAATCCGACAGGATCCCAAGAGACCCAGTACTTC. This sequence joins TRBV6-5 and TRBJ2-5; D might be TRBD1 (6 bases). Germline-derived CDR1 and CDR2 are MNHEY and SVGAGI. The CDR3 has 14 amino acids. V was shortened by 7 bases and J by 1 base, with 13 bases between the two germline ends.

This clone came up once. The V call is TRBV19, the J call TRBJ2-6; the match to TRBD2 covers 7 bases. The J segment lost 0 bases and the V segment lost 5 bases, leaving 16 bases of the junction unmatched. The germline V gene encodes CDR1 LNHDA and CDR2 SQIVND (reference sequence). This CDR3 spans 20 amino acids. The CDR3 nucleotides are TGTGCCAGTAGTCTCAGAGCGGGACGCCGGGACCACTCTGGGGCCAACGTCCTGACTTTC. It specifies CASSLRAGRRDHSGANVLTF.

The V gene is TRBV28, the J gene TRBJ1-6; the match to TRBD1 covers 8 bases. Germline CDR1 and CDR2: MDHEN and SYDVKM. CDR3 length: 15 residues. Unmatched junction bases numbered 14, after V lost 6 bases and J lost 13 bases. The CDR3 loop reads CASRLAGQGRNPLHF. The DNA for the CDR3 is TGTGCCAGCAGGCTCGCAGGACAGGGTAGGAACCCCCTCCACTTT.

The rearrangement joins TRBV13 to TRBJ2-7, with a possible D match to TRBD2 (6 bases). The germline V gene has CDR1 PRHDT and CDR2 FYEKMQ (reference sequence). V lost 4 bases to trimming and J lost 3 bases, with 16 bases between them. The CDR3 is made up of 15 amino acids. The CDR3 here is CASSSPGGKGYEQYF. DNA for the CDR3: TGTGCCAGCAGCTCTCCCGGAGGGAAAGGCTACGAGCAGTACTTC.

V is TRBV29-1 and J is TRBJ2-3, with a possible D match to TRBD2 (6 bases). Trimming shortened V by 7 bases and J by 4 bases, and 15 bases separated the two germline ends. CDR3 length: 13 amino acids. Per germline, CDR1 SQVTM and CDR2 ANQGSEA. The CDR3 nucleotides are TGCAGCGCTAAGGGACTGGCCCCAGATACGCAGTATTTT. It codes for CSAKGLAPDTQYF.

This clone was seen more than once but under ten times. V usage is TRBV6-2 or TRBV6-3 and J usage is TRBJ2-7; 10 bases match TRBD2. The CDR3 has 17 residues. CDR1 is MNHEY, CDR2 SVGEGT, per germline. The J segment lost 5 bases and the V segment lost 0 bases, leaving 10 bases of the junction unmatched. The CDR3: CASSYSRSGRALDEQYF. CDR3 bases: TGTGCCAGCAGTTACTCCCGAAGCGGGAGGGCCCTAGACGAGCAGTACTTC.

This chain uses TRBV19 with TRBJ2-7; D perhaps matches TRBD1 (6 bases). Trimming removed 11 bases from V and 3 bases from J, with 14 bases in between. Looked up from germline, CDR1 is LNHDA and CDR2 is SQIVND (reference sequence). This CDR3 is built from 12 residues. The CDR3 DNA sequence: TGTGCCTCGTCGGGGACAAGCTACGAGCAGTACTTC. Translation: CASSGTSYEQYF.

V usage is TRBV6-5 and J usage is TRBJ2-5; TRBD1 might be the D (6 bases). The CDR3 consists of 15 residues. The V gene's germline CDR1 is MNHEY and CDR2 SVGAGI. Trimming cost V 0 bases and J 0 bases, with 8 bases left between them. CDR3 DNA sequence: TGTGCCAGCAGTTACTCCGGGACATACCAAGAGACCCAGTACTTC. Translated: CASSYSGTYQETQYF.

This clone was seen a handful of times. The chain carries TRBV6-6 and TRBJ1-1; 9 bases are a match to TRBD1. Germline CDR1 is MNHNY and CDR2 is SVGAGI (reference sequence). The CDR3 totals 16 residues. J gave up 1 base and V 5 bases, and 8 bases lay outside the gene matches. CDR3 residues: CASSVSGTGKNTEAFF. In nucleotides, the CDR3 is TGTGCCAGCAGTGTTTCCGGGACAGGGAAGAACACTGAAGCTTTCTTT.

The chain combines TRBV5-1 with TRBJ1-5; 7 nucleotides match TRBD1. V dropped 4 bases and J dropped 1; count of bases not matched to a gene: 5. The CDR3 is made up of 15 amino acids. In germline, CDR1 is SGHRS, CDR2 YFSETQ. CDR3: CASSPQGVSNQPQHF. The CDR3 DNA is TGCGCCAGCAGCCCCCAGGGGGTCAGCAATCAGCCCCAGCATTTT.

The rearrangement uses TRBV18 and TRBJ2-5; TRBD2 agrees at 9 bases. CDR1 is KGHSH and CDR2 is LQKENI in the germline V gene. V shed 2 bases, J shed 2 bases, and the junction held 9 bases outside the gene matches. This CDR3 comprises 17 residues. Here the CDR3 reads CASSPWASGASQETQYF. Written as DNA, the CDR3 is TGTGCCAGCTCACCATGGGCTAGCGGGGCGAGTCAAGAGACCCAGTACTTC.

The chain uses TRBV5-1 and TRBJ2-3; D possibly corresponds to TRBD2 (6 bases). V was cut by 1 base and J by 0 bases, with 15 bases left in between. CDR3 length: 17 residues. The germline V gene has CDR1 SGHRS and CDR2 YFSETQ. In DNA form, the CDR3 reads TGCGCCAGCAGCTTGAAAAAAGGAGGGACCAGCACAGATACGCAGTATTTT. This codes for CASSLKKGGTSTDTQYF.

J is TRBJ2-5 and V is TRBV4-1; 9 nucleotides match TRBD2. In germline, CDR1 is MGHRA, CDR2 YSYEKL. Trimming took 0 bases from V and 1 from J; bases not matched to a gene: 3. CDR3 size: 16 residues. CDR3 loop: CASSQEPSGIQETQYF. Here the CDR3 DNA reads TGCGCCAGCAGCCAAGAACCTAGCGGGATCCAAGAGACCCAGTACTTC.

This rearrangement joins TRBV2 to TRBJ1-5, with D perhaps matching TRBD1 (5 bases). Germline values: CDR1 SNHLY, CDR2 FYNNEI. V shed 1 base and J shed 3 bases, with 10 bases lying between them. The CDR3 has 15 residues. CDR3 in amino acids: CASSEVTGHNQPQHF. CDR3 DNA: TGTGCCAGCAGTGAAGTTACAGGCCACAATCAGCCCCAGCATTTT.

The chain joins TRBV9 to TRBJ2-3, with 7 bases aligning to TRBD2. Germline-derived CDR1 and CDR2 are SGDLS and YYNGEE. The CDR3 is 15 amino acids. The J segment lost 2 bases and the V segment lost 6 bases, leaving 9 bases of the junction unmatched. The CDR3: CASTQGGRYTDTQYF. The CDR3 nucleotides are TGTGCCAGCACGCAGGGCGGGAGATACACAGATACGCAGTATTTT.